The clone carrying this TCR beta chain has only one observation. This CDR3 is built from 16 residues. V lost 4 bases, J lost 0 bases, and 12 bases lay in between. CDR1 is LNHDA and CDR2 is SQIVND in the germline V gene (reference sequence). The record originates from a study of blood T cell repertoires in COVID-19. As for the study in general: PBMCs, B-cell-depleted T cells, or T cells provided the cDNA or gDNA that made up the material.

The cohort comprised adults aged about 18 to 100 years residing in about 25 US areas. Per the authors' pipeline: Estimates of nucleated cell counts were drawn from the amplification of reference gene primers. The assay was immunoSEQ multiplex PCR, and TCRdb's table has in-frame clones only and misses some. V, J and clone size are those of that table, while D and trimming were read from the DNA. In the table there are roughly 220,000 clones, around 90% of which are singletons. V usage is TRBV19 and J usage is TRBJ2-2, with D perhaps TRBD1 (6 bases). This TCR was sampled from a man aged 25 to 40 who had been exposed to COVID-19. Sequenced: PBMCs or T cells enriched from blood (not recorded which). This CDR3 reads CASSTPRGPNTGELFF. CDR3 in DNA: TGTGCCAGTAGTACCCCCAGGGGTCCGAACACCGGGGAGCTGTTTTTT.